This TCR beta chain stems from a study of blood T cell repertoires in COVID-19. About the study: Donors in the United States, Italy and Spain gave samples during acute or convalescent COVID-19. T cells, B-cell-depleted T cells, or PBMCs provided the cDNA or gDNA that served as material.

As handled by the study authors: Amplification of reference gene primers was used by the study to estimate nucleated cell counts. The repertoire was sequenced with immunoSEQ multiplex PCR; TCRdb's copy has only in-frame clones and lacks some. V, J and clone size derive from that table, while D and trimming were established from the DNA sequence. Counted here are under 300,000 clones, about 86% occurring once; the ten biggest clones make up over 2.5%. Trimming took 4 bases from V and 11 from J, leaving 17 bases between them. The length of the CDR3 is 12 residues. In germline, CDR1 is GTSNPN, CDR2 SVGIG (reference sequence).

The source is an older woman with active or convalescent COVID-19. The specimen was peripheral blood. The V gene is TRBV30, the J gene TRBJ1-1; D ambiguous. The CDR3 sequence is CAWIPRTRRAFF. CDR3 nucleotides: TGTGCCTGGATCCCGCGGACTCGAAGGGCTTTCTTT.